This TCR beta chain was obtained from a study of PD-L1 blockade in urothelial cancer. About the research overall: Dosed intravenously at 1,200 mg every 3 weeks, atezolizumab was initiated by patients at some point between 2014 and 2016. Researchers found blood samples held a median of 141,255 T cells. Blood underwent analysis 3 weeks (second dose) and 6 weeks after treatment began.

Profiled with immunoSEQ multiplex PCR; TCRdb holds only in-frame clones, not every one. The sample lists under 90,000 clones, 90% occurring once. This CDR3 has 16 residues. The V and J ends lost 2 bases and 3 bases, in that order; junction bases with no gene match: 9. Per germline, CDR1 MNHEY and CDR2 SVGAGI. A total of 1 to 8 samples per patient were collected pretreatment and on-treatment. This receptor was obtained from a man aged 55 to 70 with urothelial cancer. The input for sequencing was PBMCs, taken around atezolizumab (anti-PD-L1) treatment. The rearrangement joins TRBV6-5 to TRBJ2-7, with 8 bases that match TRBD2. CDR3 in DNA: TGTGCCAGCAGTTACCGGGCGGGAGGTCCATTCTACGAGCAGTACTTC. Encoded protein: CASSYRAGGPFYEQYF.